This TCR beta chain originates from a study of regulatory T cells in long-lasting Graves disease. Study background: Under 3 months of antithyroid drugs had been taken by newly diagnosed Graves' patients. Findings and caveats of the study: Researchers reported studying only peripheral blood, not thyroid tissue.

To make TCR beta libraries, researchers used iRepertoire HTBI primers and Arm-PCR of CDR3 regions. TCRdb called the multiplex PCR reads again in MiXCR, with one record for every CDR3 protein. The table includes about 460,000 distinct CDR3 sequences, 12% to 15% detected once. Specified time point: newly diagnosed GD, antithyroid drugs for less than 3 months. Extracted RNA from PBMCs served as the source of the TCR library. Each patient gave 7 to 9 milliliters of EDTA-anticoagulated peripheral blood. This clonotype was seen repeatedly, ten times or more. Antigen unknown. The CDR3 contains 15 residues. V gave up 6 bases and J gave up 7 bases; unmatched junction bases: 8. This sample also belongs to another study, concerning T cells in Graves' hyperthyroidism and ophthalmopathy. That work contributes: The majority of expanded thyroid clonotypes above 0.001 also appeared in blood.

Sequencing used peripheral blood mononuclear cells (PBMCs), obtained at new diagnosis, from a patient treated with antithyroid drugs. The sequence was collected from a woman aged 45-59 years with Graves disease. The chain uses TRBV12-3 or TRBV12-4 and TRBJ1-4; the match to TRBD1 covers 10 bases. CDR3 protein: CASRWTGGQSEKLFF. The CDR3 nucleotides read TGTGCCAGCAGGTGGACAGGGGGACAGAGTGAAAAACTGTTTTTT.